A single T cell receptor (beta chain) is shown here with its context. What it recognizes is unknown. The sample comes from a study of T cell responses to AZD1222 COVID-19 vaccine. The repertoire was sequenced with immunoSEQ multiplex PCR; TCRdb's copy has only in-frame clones and lacks some. The profile shows 130,000 to 150,000 clones, just under 95% of them singletons. Study outcomes and limitations: Recipients of AZD1222 seropositive at baseline numbered only five or six. Donors were chiefly white British, with a greater number of females, and clonal diversity was perhaps underestimated.

Trimming cost V 0 bases and J 2 bases, with 14 bases left between them. Per the germline V gene, CDR1 is SEHNR and CDR2 is FQNEAQ (reference sequence). The CDR3 spans 17 residues. Source: peripheral blood, taken after recovery from COVID-19. This receptor was obtained from an adult who had recovered from COVID-19. The chain carries TRBV7-9 and TRBJ1-5, with D perhaps TRBD1 (5 bases). This CDR3 reads CASSLALQGRGNQPQHF. In DNA form, the CDR3 reads TGTGCCAGCAGCTTAGCTCTTCAGGGAAGGGGCAATCAGCCCCAGCATTTT.